This T cell receptor beta chain comes out of a study of shared clonotypes between healthy human individuals (dated by TCRdb to 2018 to 2021). Some background on the complete study: A few men and two women, aged 18 to 49 years, made up the cohort. For each donor, CD4 naive and CD4 memory were each run on three plates, CD8 naive on two plates, and CD8 memory on one plate. To estimate repertoire size and how much clonotypes are shared between individuals, the study performed deep sequencing of blood TCR repertoires from about five healthy adults. Libraries were prepared and TCR repertoires were sequenced by different laboratories using diverse techniques, in order to increase sequencing depth and limit assay-specific biases. Each donor's leukapheresis produced roughly between roughly 0.94 and 9.5 billion PBMCs. Study-wide findings and limitations: Because the study included a small number of donors, the genetic and exposure-history diversity represented was limited. Rarefaction of sorted-subset datasets indicated incomplete sequencing despite the large sequencing depth. Higher generation probabilities were observed for clonotypes shared by all four sorted-subset donors than for non-shared clonotypes. Sampling was restricted to blood, and TCR repertoires in tissues likely differ from the TCR repertoires found in blood. Pairwise subsampling indicated that sequencing depth was expected to affect the degree of clonotype sharing among donors. About 4.5% of naive CD4, 3% to 4% of naive CD8, approximately 2% of memory CD4, and about 0.4% of memory CD8 clonotypes were shared across four donors. Naive subsets generally had larger estimated clonotype richness than memory subsets.

Trimming at the junction amounts to 4 bases on V and 3 bases on J, and the germline ends lie 13 bases apart. Including the terminal cysteine and phenylalanine, the CDR3 comprises 15 residues. The kept DNA is CDR3 alone, 45 bases in frame from the first base. CDR1 and CDR2 were assigned from the germline V gene as SGHRS and YFSETQ. A note on this clone: Its antigen is currently not known. No base-level quality is on record; no much larger clone is a single base apart.

Using the deep immunoSEQ assay, multiplex PCR amplified TCR CDR3 regions from genomic DNA. For each cell subset, the extracted genomic DNA was distributed evenly across all wells of several immunoSEQ 96-well plates, and each plate served as one replicate. Each replicate PCR for sorted subsets received around 200 ng genomic DNA, equal to 28,000 or so T cell genomes. Purified libraries were measured with a Qubit 3.0 fluorometer, size-checked on a Bioanalyzer 2100, and measured again with the KAPA Library Quantification kit. Each immunoSEQ 96-well plate was sequenced on its own single-read 150-cycle Illumina NextSeq 550 flow cell. Per the original workflow: The immunoSEQ output contained only junctional sequences without quality scores, so filtering could not match that applied to full-length reads. Sequences were annotated with PyIR, a Python wrapper for IgBLAST v1.9, and V/J genes and CDR3 were assigned using IMGT germline references. Reads with weak V/J assignments (E-value above 1e-6), missing CDR3, stop codons, out-of-frame junctions, or ambiguous translated residues were removed. V3J clonotypes were defined as sequences sharing an identical inferred V gene, J gene, and CDR3 amino acid sequence. To compute the percentage overlap between repertoires, the number of shared unique clonotypes was divided by the size of the smaller repertoire. Repertoire richness was assessed with RTK rarefaction, the Chao1 estimator, and Recon v2.1 estimates of unobserved clonotypes. Generation probabilities for all TCRbeta clonotypes obtained by the gDNA method from a few donors were computed using OLGA. TCRdb stores this immuneACCESS table with in-frame sequences only. Part of the clones is absent; in the studies checked, under half of the shortfall reflects unresolved V genes, and no reason is known for the rest. V and J calls and clone size are those listed in that table; D and trimming were worked out from the DNA. The sample table holds hundreds of thousands of clones, of which 73% were seen once. The biggest ten clones account for around 2% of the sample.

Donors were healthy HIV-negative adults with no recently reported acute infections or vaccinations. All donors were Caucasian adults living in Nashville, Tennessee, USA. Magnetic negative selection was used to enrich CD4+ T cells, after which naive cells were positively selected on CD45RA and the negative fraction became the memory subset. Blood was collected by leukapheresis, and PBMCs were isolated by Ficoll-Histopaque density gradient centrifugation and then cryopreserved in liquid nitrogen vapor phase. Purity and quantity of every magnetically sorted T cell population were checked by analytical flow cytometry. Genomic DNA was isolated from each sorted fraction and quantified by UV absorbance on a Nanodrop 2000c.

Source material: memory CD4+ T cells sorted from blood. What this sample's cell subset or site label stands for: CD45RA-negative fraction. The clonotype comes from a woman in her 30s in good health. The chain is assembled from TRBV5-1 and TRBJ2-2, with no confident D gene call. The CDR3 amino acid sequence is: CASSQALGDTGELFF. The sequenced DNA is TGCGCCAGCAGCCAGGCTCTTGGGGACACCGGGGAGCTGTTTTTT. The CDR3 plus the reference TRBV5-1 and TRBJ2-2 genes for the other parts give the full variable domain: KAGVTQTPRYLIKTRGQQVTLSCSPISGHRSVSWYQQTPGQGLQFLFEYFSETQRNKGNFPGRFSGRQFSNSRSEMNVSTLELGDSALYLCASSQALGDTGELFFGEGSRLTVL.